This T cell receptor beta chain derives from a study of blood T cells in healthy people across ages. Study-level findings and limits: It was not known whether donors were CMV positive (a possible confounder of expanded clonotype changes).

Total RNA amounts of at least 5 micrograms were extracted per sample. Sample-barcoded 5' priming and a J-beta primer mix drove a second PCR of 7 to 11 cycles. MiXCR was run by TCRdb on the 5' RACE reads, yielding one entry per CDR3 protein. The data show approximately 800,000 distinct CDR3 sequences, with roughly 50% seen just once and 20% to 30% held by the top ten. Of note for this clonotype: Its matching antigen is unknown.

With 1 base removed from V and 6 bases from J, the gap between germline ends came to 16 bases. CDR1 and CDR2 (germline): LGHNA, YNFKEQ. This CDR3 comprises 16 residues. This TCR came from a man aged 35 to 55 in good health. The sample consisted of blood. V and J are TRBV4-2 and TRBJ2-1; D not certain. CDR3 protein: CASSQAPGTDFNEQFF. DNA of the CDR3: TGTGCCAGCAGCCAAGCCCCGGGTACAGACTTCAATGAGCAGTTCTTC.